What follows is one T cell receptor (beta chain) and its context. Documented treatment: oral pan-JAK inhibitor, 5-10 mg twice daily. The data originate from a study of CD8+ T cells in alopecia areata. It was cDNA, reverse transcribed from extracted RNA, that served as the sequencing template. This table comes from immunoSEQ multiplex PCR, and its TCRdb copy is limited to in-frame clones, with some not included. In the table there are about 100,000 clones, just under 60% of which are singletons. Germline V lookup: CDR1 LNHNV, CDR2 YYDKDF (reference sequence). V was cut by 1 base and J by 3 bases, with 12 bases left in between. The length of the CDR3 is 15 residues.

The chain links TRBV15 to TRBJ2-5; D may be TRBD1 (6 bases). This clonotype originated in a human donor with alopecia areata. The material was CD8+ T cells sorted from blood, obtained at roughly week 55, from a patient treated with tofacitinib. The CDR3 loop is CATSRGWGHKETQYF. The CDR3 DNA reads TGTGCCACCAGCAGAGGTTGGGGACACAAAGAGACCCAGTACTTC.